The T cell receptor beta chain described here comes from a study of CD8 T cells in Susac syndrome. After extraction with the RNeasy kit, roughly 0.45 to 1 ug of the RNA was reverse transcribed using random hexamers. A single record per CDR3 protein comes from TCRdb applying MiXCR to the immunoSEQ multiplex PCR reads. This sample has some 100,000 distinct CDR3 sequences; roughly 90% occur once, and the top ten carry approximately 0.12%. From blood CD8+ and CD4+ T cells, TCR beta sequences were generated. Per germline, CDR1 MNHEY and CDR2 SVGAGI. J gave up 6 bases and V 2 bases, and 6 bases lay outside the gene matches. This CDR3 is 16 amino acids long.

The source is a human donor in good health. Sample: CD8+ T cells from PBMCs. The chain carries TRBV6-5 and TRBJ2-1; TRBD1 matches at 11 bases. The CDR3 protein is CASSYRDRGVGNEQFF. Here the CDR3 DNA reads TGTGCCAGCAGTTACCGGGACAGGGGGGTAGGCAATGAGCAGTTCTTC.